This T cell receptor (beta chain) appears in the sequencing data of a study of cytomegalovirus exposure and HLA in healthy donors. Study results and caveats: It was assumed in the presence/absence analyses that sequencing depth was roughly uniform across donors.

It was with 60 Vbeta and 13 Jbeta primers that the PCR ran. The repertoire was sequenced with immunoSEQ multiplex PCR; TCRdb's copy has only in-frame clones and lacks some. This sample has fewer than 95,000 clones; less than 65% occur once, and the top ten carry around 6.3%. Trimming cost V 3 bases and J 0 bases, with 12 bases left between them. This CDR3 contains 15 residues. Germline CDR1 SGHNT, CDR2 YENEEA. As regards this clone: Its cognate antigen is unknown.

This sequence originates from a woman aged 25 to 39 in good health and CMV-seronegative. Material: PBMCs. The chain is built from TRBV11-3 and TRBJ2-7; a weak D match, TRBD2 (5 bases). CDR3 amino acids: CASSLYRGSSYEQYF. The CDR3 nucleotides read TGTGCCAGCAGCTTGTACCGGGGAAGCTCCTACGAGCAGTACTTC.